A single sample gave rise to the 19 T cell receptor beta chains below, sequenced in a study of regulatory T cells in long-lasting Graves disease. The sample's time point: newly diagnosed GD, antithyroid drugs for less than 3 months. Following extraction of RNA from PBMCs, that RNA was used to make the TCR library. iRepertoire HTBI primers and Arm-PCR of CDR3 regions built TCR beta libraries. TCRdb recomputed calls from the multiplex PCR reads with MiXCR, one row per CDR3 protein. The sample has hundreds of thousands of distinct CDR3 sequences, around 16% seen once. These sequences were also reported in another study, on T cells in Graves' hyperthyroidism and ophthalmopathy.

The sequenced sample was peripheral blood mononuclear cells (PBMCs), obtained at new diagnosis, from a patient treated with antithyroid drugs. The receptors stem from a woman between 40 and 65 years old with Graves disease.

This clonotype was picked up a small number of times. V gene TRBV5-1 combines with J gene TRBJ1-4; D is ambiguous. Deletions cut 7 bases from V and 3 bases from J, with 10 bases between. The CDR3 is 13 residues long. CDR1 and CDR2 from the germline V gene are SGHRS and YFSETQ. This CDR3 reads CASRTGANEKLFF. The CDR3 DNA reads as TGCGCCAGCCGAACTGGAGCTAATGAAAAACTGTTTTTT.

Ten or more counts support this clonotype. The V gene is TRBV18, the J gene TRBJ1-1; D unresolved. V lost 6 bases and J 2 bases, leaving 10 bases between the germline ends. This CDR3 is 13 amino acids long. Germline V gene sequence: CDR1 KGHSH, CDR2 LQKENI. Here the CDR3 reads CASSISPNTEAFF. In nucleotides, the CDR3 is TGTGCCAGCTCCATTTCGCCCAACACTGAAGCTTTCTTT.

The chain couples TRBV2 to TRBJ2-4; D is unclear. The germline gives CDR1 SNHLY, CDR2 FYNNEI. The germline V and J ends were trimmed by 6 bases and 0 bases, with 9 bases remaining between them. The CDR3 runs 14 residues. The CDR3, as DNA: TGTGCCAGCAGACCCAGAGTAGCCAAAAACATTCAGTACTTC. It specifies CASRPRVAKNIQYF.

This clonotype was seen more than once but under ten times. The rearrangement uses TRBV28 and TRBJ1-5; no firm D call. The CDR3 has 14 residues. V shed 5 bases and J shed 7 bases, with 15 bases lying between them. Germline V gene sequence: CDR1 MDHEN, CDR2 SYDVKM. The CDR3 region is CASSPPGFIQPQHF. The CDR3 DNA is TGTGCCAGCAGTCCGCCAGGATTCATCCAGCCCCAGCATTTT.

This clonotype has only a few counts. The rearrangement joins TRBV20-1 to TRBJ1-5, with a possible D match to TRBD1 (6 bases). Trimming stripped 3 bases from V and 4 bases from J, with 16 bases between. Germline V gene data show CDR1 as DFQATT and CDR2 as SNEGSKA (reference sequence). The CDR3 runs to 15 residues. CDR3 DNA: TGCAGTGCTAGTCCGGGACATGGAGGAAATCAGCCCCAGCATTTT. Amino acids: CSASPGHGGNQPQHF.

The V and J genes are TRBV9 and TRBJ2-3; the D gene is possibly TRBD2 (6 bases). CDR3 length: 19 amino acids. Trimming shortened V by 0 bases and J by 2 bases, and 22 bases separated the two germline ends. In germline, CDR1 is SGDLS, CDR2 YYNGEE. DNA of the CDR3: TGTGCCAGCAGCGTAGCTACCGTTTCGGGGGACCTAAACACAGATACGCAGTATTTT. Amino acid sequence: CASSVATVSGDLNTDTQYF.

This clonotype has only a few counts. This chain joins TRBV28 and TRBJ2-7; tentatively, D is TRBD1 (6 bases). Trimming took off 5 bases at V and 3 bases at J, with 11 bases between the two ends. Germline-derived CDR1 and CDR2 are MDHEN and SYDVKM. The CDR3 loop spans 13 amino acids. The CDR3 spells CASSIQTGYEQYF. The CDR3, as DNA: TGTGCCAGCAGTATACAGACAGGCTACGAGCAGTACTTC.

The chain joins TRBV27 to TRBJ2-3; perhaps TRBD2 as D (6 bases). V was shortened by 2 bases and J by 2 bases, with 14 bases between the two germline ends. The CDR3 sequence is 16 residues long. Germline V CDR1 and CDR2: MNHEY, SMNVEV (reference sequence). The CDR3 region has the DNA TGTGCCAGCAGTTTACCCACAACTAGCTCCACAGATACGCAGTATTTT. Residues: CASSLPTTSSTDTQYF.

Concerning this clonotype: Its ends do not fully match the called genes, so a read error is possible. The V gene is TRBV6-2 or TRBV6-3, the J gene TRBJ1-1, with D maybe TRBD1 (5 bases). CDR1 and CDR2 from the germline V gene are MNHEY and SVGEGT. This CDR3 region has 13 residues. CDR3 region: CASREGTFPEASF. DNA for the CDR3: TGTGCCAGCAGGGAAGGGACCTTCCCTGAAGCTTCCTTT.

This clonotype was seen only a few times. The chain combines TRBV11-2 with TRBJ2-5; unclear D gene. The CDR3 contains 14 residues. V gave up 5 bases and J gave up 3 bases, with 13 bases separating them. CDR1 and CDR2 (germline): SGHAT, FQNNGV. This CDR3 reads CASSHWANEETQYF. CDR3 nucleotides: TGTGCCAGCAGCCACTGGGCTAACGAAGAGACCCAGTACTTC.

Many counts were recorded for this clonotype. J is TRBJ2-5 and V is TRBV29-1; D is possibly TRBD1 (6 bases). CDR1 SQVTM and CDR2 ANQGSEA come from the germline V gene. This CDR3 region has 16 residues. The V gene lost 0 bases and the J gene lost 3 bases, with 17 bases spanning the gap. The CDR3 loop is CSVEDPPGQGEETQYF. The CDR3 DNA reads as TGCAGCGTTGAAGATCCTCCGGGACAAGGTGAAGAGACCCAGTACTTC.

There are a few counts of this clonotype. V gene TRBV11-3 combines with J gene TRBJ1-4, with a possible D match to TRBD1 (5 bases). Germline loops: CDR1 SGHNT, CDR2 YENEEA. CDR3 length: 14 amino acids. Trimming shortened V by 4 bases and J by 7 bases, and 13 bases separated the two germline ends. CDR3 protein: CASSSSRGAEKLFF. The CDR3 bases are TGTGCCAGCAGCTCCAGTAGGGGTGCTGAAAAACTGTTTTTT. The full variable domain, in which reference TRBV11-3 and TRBJ1-4 provide the parts outside the CDR3, is EAGVVQSPRYKIIEKKQPVAFWCNPISGHNTLYWYLQNLGQGPELLIRYENEEAVDDSQLPKDRFSAERLKGVDSTLKIQPAELGDSAVYLCASSSSRGAEKLFFGSGTQLSVL.

To note about this clonotype: Since the CDR3 does not end with the conserved phenylalanine or tryptophan, this likely comes from a read error. CDR3 protein: CASSERDRLNYNEQFS. The CDR3 bases are TGCGCCAGCAGTGAGAGGGACAGACTCAACTACAATGAGCAGTTCTCC. This chain uses TRBV10-2 with TRBJ2-1; 7 bases are a match to TRBD1. The CDR3 contains 16 residues. The J segment lost 3 bases and the V segment lost 2 bases, leaving 7 bases of the junction unmatched. Germline values: CDR1 WSHSY, CDR2 SAAADI.

V gene TRBV12-3 or TRBV12-4 combines with J gene TRBJ2-4; TRBD1 aligns across 7 bases. V was clipped by 4 bases and J by 4 bases; unmatched bases: 7. CDR3 size: 15 residues. The CDR3 reads CASSSGDRSKNIQYF. CDR3 nucleotides: TGTGCCAGCAGTTCCGGGGACAGATCTAAAAACATTCAGTACTTC.

The chain couples TRBV6-5 to TRBJ1-2, with D hard to call. There are 16 residues in the CDR3. From germline, CDR1 is MNHEY and CDR2 SVGAGI. Between the trimmed V and J ends, which lost 0 bases and 4 bases, there was a span of 15 bases. Here the CDR3 reads CASSYSEEDFGYGYTF. The CDR3 DNA is TGTGCCAGCAGTTACTCTGAGGAGGATTTCGGCTATGGCTACACCTTC.

This clonotype was seen many times. The rearrangement uses TRBV28 and TRBJ1-2; D call uncertain. Trimming removed 3 bases at V and 1 base at J, with 15 bases between. The CDR3 is made up of 16 amino acids. Germline assignment: CDR1 MDHEN and CDR2 SYDVKM. The CDR3, as DNA: TGTGCCAGCAGTTTCCTTCAACTCGCGGGTAACTATGGCTACACCTTC. Translating it yields CASSFLQLAGNYGYTF.

The table lists this clonotype with many counts. The chain carries TRBV3-1 and TRBJ1-5; the D gene is possibly TRBD1 (6 bases). The length of the CDR3 is 13 residues. The V end lost 10 bases, the J end lost 7 bases, and 17 bases lay between the germline ends. The germline V gene encodes CDR1 LGHDT and CDR2 YNNKEL (reference sequence). CDR3: CATQGGRGQPQHF. The DNA of the CDR3 is TGTGCCACACAAGGGGGGCGAGGGCAGCCCCAGCATTTT.

This clonotype was observed at least ten times. The rearrangement uses TRBV28 and TRBJ2-3, with TRBD2 as a possible D gene (5 bases). This CDR3 spans 12 amino acids. Trimming shortened V by 8 bases and J by 12 bases, and 18 bases separated the two germline ends. CDR1 and CDR2 from the germline V gene are MDHEN and SYDVKM. The CDR3 loop is CASGPGSSSQYF. In DNA, the CDR3 is TGTGCCAGCGGGCCGGGAAGTTCATCACAGTATTTT.

The chain has TRBV15 and TRBJ1-1; no definite D call. Trimming shortened V by 8 bases and J by 5 bases, and 15 bases separated the two germline ends. This CDR3 has 13 residues. In germline, CDR1 is LNHNV, CDR2 YYDKDF (reference sequence). CDR3 in DNA: TGTGCCACCGCAGACGATCTATTTACTGAAGCTTTCTTT. It encodes CATADDLFTEAFF.